This T cell receptor (beta chain) was recorded in a study of control samples from healthy donors and cancer patients. Germline CDR1 is SGHRS and CDR2 is YFSETQ. The CDR3 contains 16 residues. The V gene end was trimmed by 0 bases and the J gene end by 2 bases; junction bases not matched to a gene: 7. This clone has just one count. The table came from immunoSEQ multiplex PCR; TCRdb's copy has only in-frame clones and leaves some out. Among more than 100,000 clones listed, roughly nine tenths were seen once. Material for sequencing was blood. The V and J genes are TRBV5-1 and TRBJ1-2; 7 bases match TRBD1. The sequence was collected from a woman aged 18-29 years in good health. CDR3 DNA: TGCGCCAGCAGCTTGGTATCGGGACAGCTAAACTATGGCTACACCTTC. It is translated as CASSLVSGQLNYGYTF.